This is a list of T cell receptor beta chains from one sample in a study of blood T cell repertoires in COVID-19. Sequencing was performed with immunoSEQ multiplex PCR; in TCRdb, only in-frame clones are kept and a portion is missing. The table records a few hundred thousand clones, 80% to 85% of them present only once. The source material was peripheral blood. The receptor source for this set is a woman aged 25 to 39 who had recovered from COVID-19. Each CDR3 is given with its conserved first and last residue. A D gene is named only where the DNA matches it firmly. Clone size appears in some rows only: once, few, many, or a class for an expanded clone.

CDR3nt: TGTGCCAGCCCGTCCCGGGAGGGGGGAGGCGGGGAGCTGTTTTTT
CDR3aa: CASPSREGGGGELFF
abundance: .
d_gene: TRBD2
j_gene: TRBJ2-2
v_gene: TRBV28

CDR3nt: TGTGCCAGCAGCCCCTGGAGCGGGGAGCTGTTTTTT
CDR3aa: CASSPWSGELFF
abundance: .
d_gene: .
j_gene: TRBJ2-2
v_gene: TRBV7-9

CDR3nt: TGCGCCAGCAGCTACGACAGGGACTACGAGCAGTACTTC
CDR3aa: CASSYDRDYEQYF
abundance: .
d_gene: TRBD1
j_gene: TRBJ2-7
v_gene: TRBV5-1

CDR3nt: TGTGCCAGCAGCACCCCGGGCGGTCAGGGTAAATCAGGGGCAGATACGCAGTATTTT
CDR3aa: CASSTPGGQGKSGADTQYF
abundance: .
d_gene: .
j_gene: TRBJ2-3
v_gene: TRBV9

CDR3nt: TGTGCCAGCAGTCAACCCTTGGGGCTGGCTGAAGCTTTCTTT
CDR3aa: CASSQPLGLAEAFF
abundance: .
d_gene: .
j_gene: TRBJ1-1
v_gene: TRBV2

CDR3nt: TGCGCCAGCAGCCCGGACAGTAATGAGGAAAAACTGTTTTTT
CDR3aa: CASSPDSNEEKLFF
abundance: .
d_gene: .
j_gene: TRBJ1-4
v_gene: TRBV5-1

CDR3nt: TGTGCCAGTAGTCCGGACAGGGCGGGAAACACCATATATTTT
CDR3aa: CASSPDRAGNTIYF
abundance: .
d_gene: TRBD1
j_gene: TRBJ1-3
v_gene: TRBV19

CDR3nt: TGTGCCTGGAGTCCCTCCGGTAGCAATGAGCAGTTCTTC
CDR3aa: CAWSPSGSNEQFF
abundance: once
d_gene: .
j_gene: TRBJ2-1
v_gene: TRBV30

CDR3nt: TGTGCCAGCGGAGGACAGGGGTTAAGGTCGGAGACCCAGTACTTC
CDR3aa: CASGGQGLRSETQYF
abundance: .
d_gene: TRBD1
j_gene: TRBJ2-5
v_gene: TRBV2

CDR3nt: TGTGCCAGCAGTTTATGGGGGACAGGGGATTCACCCCTCCACTTT
CDR3aa: CASSLWGTGDSPLHF
abundance: .
d_gene: TRBD1
j_gene: TRBJ1-6
v_gene: TRBV27

CDR3nt: TGTGCCAGCAGCCTTGGGCCCCGGACTGACACAATCTCCGCGGGGGCAGATACGCAGTATTTT
CDR3aa: CASSLGPRTDTISAGADTQYF
abundance: .
d_gene: TRBD2
j_gene: TRBJ2-3
v_gene: TRBV7-3

CDR3nt: TGCGCCAGCAGCCAAGGGGACAGGAACTACGAGCAGTACTTC
CDR3aa: CASSQGDRNYEQYF
abundance: .
d_gene: TRBD1
j_gene: TRBJ2-7
v_gene: TRBV4-1

CDR3nt: TGTGCCTGGAGTAAGGGACAGCATAGCAATCAGCCCCAGCATTTT
CDR3aa: CAWSKGQHSNQPQHF
abundance: .
d_gene: TRBD1
j_gene: TRBJ1-5
v_gene: TRBV30

CDR3nt: TGTGCCAGCAGTTTCCTACCAACAGGGGCGACCTACGAGCAGTACTTC
CDR3aa: CASSFLPTGATYEQYF
abundance: .
d_gene: TRBD1
j_gene: TRBJ2-7
v_gene: TRBV27

CDR3nt: TGTGCCAGCACCCCGGGTAGCGGGAGGAATGAGCAGTTCTTC
CDR3aa: CASTPGSGRNEQFF
abundance: .
d_gene: TRBD2
j_gene: TRBJ2-1
v_gene: TRBV6-5

CDR3nt: TGTGCCAGCAGTGAGTCGCAGGGTCCCTATGGCTACACCTTC
CDR3aa: CASSESQGPYGYTF
abundance: .
d_gene: .
j_gene: TRBJ1-2
v_gene: TRBV2

CDR3nt: TGCGCCAGCAGCCACGGACTAGCAGATGAGCAGTTCTTC
CDR3aa: CASSHGLADEQFF
abundance: .
d_gene: TRBD2
j_gene: TRBJ2-1
v_gene: TRBV4-1

CDR3nt: TGTGCCAGCAGAGTAGACAGGGCAGGGCAGTTCTTC
CDR3aa: CASRVDRAGQFF
abundance: .
d_gene: TRBD1
j_gene: TRBJ2-1
v_gene: TRBV28

CDR3nt: TGTGCCAGCAGCTTGGATGGACACGACTATGGCTACACCTTC
CDR3aa: CASSLDGHDYGYTF
abundance: .
d_gene: .
j_gene: TRBJ1-2
v_gene: TRBV5-5

CDR3nt: TGCGCCAGCAGCTTGACACCTGCGAACACCGGGGAGCTGTTTTTT
CDR3aa: CASSLTPANTGELFF
abundance: .
d_gene: .
j_gene: TRBJ2-2
v_gene: TRBV5-1

CDR3nt: TGTGCCCTAACCGGACAGGGCTACAATCAGCCCCAGCATTTT
CDR3aa: CALTGQGYNQPQHF
abundance: few
d_gene: TRBD1
j_gene: TRBJ1-5
v_gene: TRBV30

CDR3nt: TGTGCCAGCAGCCCCCATCAATCGACAGGGGAAAATTCACCCCTCCACTTT
CDR3aa: CASSPHQSTGENSPLHF
abundance: few
d_gene: TRBD1
j_gene: TRBJ1-6
v_gene: TRBV2

CDR3nt: TGTGCCTGGAGTGTACGGCAGGGCTATGGCTACACCTTC
CDR3aa: CAWSVRQGYGYTF
abundance: .
d_gene: .
j_gene: TRBJ1-2
v_gene: TRBV30

CDR3nt: TGCAGCGCCTGGAGGTTGAACACTGAAGCTTTCTTT
CDR3aa: CSAWRLNTEAFF
abundance: .
d_gene: .
j_gene: TRBJ1-1
v_gene: TRBV29-1

CDR3nt: TGTGCCAGCAGTGAACGGCAGGGTGGTCATTCACCCCTCCACTTT
CDR3aa: CASSERQGGHSPLHF
abundance: .
d_gene: .
j_gene: TRBJ1-6
v_gene: TRBV2

CDR3nt: TGCAGTGCTCAGCGAGGTGAGCAGTTCTTC
CDR3aa: CSAQRGEQFF
abundance: few
d_gene: .
j_gene: TRBJ2-1
v_gene: TRBV20-1

CDR3nt: TGTGCCTGGAGCTCTTATAGCAATCAGCCCCAGCATTTT
CDR3aa: CAWSSYSNQPQHF
abundance: .
d_gene: .
j_gene: TRBJ1-5
v_gene: TRBV30

CDR3nt: TGTGCCACCAGTGATTTGGGAGCGGGCCCGAACACCGGGGAGCTGTTTTTT
CDR3aa: CATSDLGAGPNTGELFF
abundance: .
d_gene: .
j_gene: TRBJ2-2
v_gene: TRBV24-1

CDR3nt: TGTGCCAGCAGTTTCAACGGAGGAGACCCGCAGTACTTC
CDR3aa: CASSFNGGDPQYF
abundance: .
d_gene: .
j_gene: TRBJ2-7
v_gene: TRBV27

CDR3nt: TGTGCCAGCAGCGGCGCGGTGAGAGACCCCACAGATACGCAGTATTTT
CDR3aa: CASSGAVRDPTDTQYF
abundance: .
d_gene: .
j_gene: TRBJ2-3
v_gene: TRBV9

CDR3nt: TGTGCCAGCAGCAAGAGGACAAAATGCGGGGAGCTGTTTTTT
CDR3aa: CASSKRTKCGELFF
abundance: .
d_gene: .
j_gene: TRBJ2-2
v_gene: TRBV21-1

CDR3nt: TGTGCCAGCAGTTTCCGACTAGGCGGGACGGATAGCAATCAGCCCCAGCATTTT
CDR3aa: CASSFRLGGTDSNQPQHF
abundance: .
d_gene: .
j_gene: TRBJ1-5
v_gene: TRBV28

CDR3nt: TGTGCCAGCAGTCTAGCGATCCAAGAGACCCAGTACTTC
CDR3aa: CASSLAIQETQYF
abundance: .
d_gene: .
j_gene: TRBJ2-5
v_gene: TRBV6-4

CDR3nt: TGTGCCAGCAGTTTATTTGTTGCTAGCGAGATCCCTTGGAATGAGCAGTTCTTC
CDR3aa: CASSLFVASEIPWNEQFF
abundance: .
d_gene: .
j_gene: TRBJ2-1
v_gene: TRBV27

CDR3nt: TGTGCCAGTAGCGATCCGGGACAGGGAAAAGGCTACACCTTC
CDR3aa: CASSDPGQGKGYTF
abundance: .
d_gene: TRBD1
j_gene: TRBJ1-2
v_gene: TRBV19

CDR3nt: TGCAGCGCCCTAAAACAGGGCAGCCACGGGGAGCTGTTTTTT
CDR3aa: CSALKQGSHGELFF
abundance: many
d_gene: .
j_gene: TRBJ2-2
v_gene: TRBV29-1

CDR3nt: TGTGCCACCAGCAGAGAGAGTTTCGGGACAGGTTCTTTACCCCTCCACTTT
CDR3aa: CATSRESFGTGSLPLHF
abundance: .
d_gene: TRBD1
j_gene: TRBJ1-6
v_gene: TRBV15

CDR3nt: TGTGCCTGGAGTCTAAATGAGCAGTTCTTC
CDR3aa: CAWSLNEQFF
abundance: .
d_gene: .
j_gene: TRBJ2-1
v_gene: TRBV30

CDR3nt: TGTGCCAGCAACCCGGACAGGGGGCACCACGAGCAGTACTTC
CDR3aa: CASNPDRGHHEQYF
abundance: .
d_gene: TRBD1
j_gene: TRBJ2-7
v_gene: TRBV27

CDR3nt: TGTGCCAGCAGTATCAGGGGATTAAATTCACCCCTCCACTTT
CDR3aa: CASSIRGLNSPLHF
abundance: .
d_gene: .
j_gene: TRBJ1-6
v_gene: TRBV27

CDR3nt: TGCGCCAGCAAAGAGAGAGACCAGGGCAGAGAAAAACTGTTTTTT
CDR3aa: CASKERDQGREKLFF
abundance: .
d_gene: .
j_gene: TRBJ1-4
v_gene: TRBV10-1

CDR3nt: TGTGCCAGCAGCTTTGCGAGGGCACGCACGCATTCACCCCTCCACTTT
CDR3aa: CASSFARARTHSPLHF
abundance: .
d_gene: .
j_gene: TRBJ1-6
v_gene: TRBV12-1

CDR3nt: TGTGCCTCCGTAGGGGCGTGGACTAGCGGGATCAAGAACACCGGGGAGCTGTTTTTT
CDR3aa: CASVGAWTSGIKNTGELFF
abundance: .
d_gene: TRBD2
j_gene: TRBJ2-2
v_gene: TRBV7-9

CDR3nt: TGTGCCAGCAGTTTATGGGGGGGGCCCCAAGAGACCCAGTACTTC
CDR3aa: CASSLWGGPQETQYF
abundance: .
d_gene: .
j_gene: TRBJ2-5
v_gene: TRBV28

CDR3nt: TGTGCCACCAGTGATCGGTCCCGAGAGACCCAGTACTTC
CDR3aa: CATSDRSRETQYF
abundance: .
d_gene: .
j_gene: TRBJ2-5
v_gene: TRBV24-1

CDR3nt: TGCGCCAGCAGCCATGGTGTGGGCCTATACGAGCAGTACTTC
CDR3aa: CASSHGVGLYEQYF
abundance: .
d_gene: .
j_gene: TRBJ2-7
v_gene: TRBV4-1

CDR3nt: TGTGCCAGCAGCTTTGCGGGAGGGCCCTACGAGCAGTACTTC
CDR3aa: CASSFAGGPYEQYF
abundance: few
d_gene: TRBD2
j_gene: TRBJ2-7
v_gene: TRBV7-3

CDR3nt: TGTGCTAGTGGCCTGGGACAGTCGAACACCGGGGAGCTGTTTTTT
CDR3aa: CASGLGQSNTGELFF
abundance: .
d_gene: TRBD1
j_gene: TRBJ2-2
v_gene: TRBV12-5

CDR3nt: TGTGCCAGCAGTGTAACGGGGAGGGCCTACGAGCAGTACTTC
CDR3aa: CASSVTGRAYEQYF
abundance: .
d_gene: TRBD2
j_gene: TRBJ2-7
v_gene: TRBV28

CDR3nt: TGTGCCAGCAGCTTAGGCGGACTGGCCTACGAGCAGTACTTC
CDR3aa: CASSLGGLAYEQYF
abundance: .
d_gene: .
j_gene: TRBJ2-7
v_gene: TRBV7-2

CDR3nt: TGTGCCAGCAGTCCCCAATACAATGAGCAGTTCTTC
CDR3aa: CASSPQYNEQFF
abundance: .
d_gene: .
j_gene: TRBJ2-1
v_gene: TRBV28